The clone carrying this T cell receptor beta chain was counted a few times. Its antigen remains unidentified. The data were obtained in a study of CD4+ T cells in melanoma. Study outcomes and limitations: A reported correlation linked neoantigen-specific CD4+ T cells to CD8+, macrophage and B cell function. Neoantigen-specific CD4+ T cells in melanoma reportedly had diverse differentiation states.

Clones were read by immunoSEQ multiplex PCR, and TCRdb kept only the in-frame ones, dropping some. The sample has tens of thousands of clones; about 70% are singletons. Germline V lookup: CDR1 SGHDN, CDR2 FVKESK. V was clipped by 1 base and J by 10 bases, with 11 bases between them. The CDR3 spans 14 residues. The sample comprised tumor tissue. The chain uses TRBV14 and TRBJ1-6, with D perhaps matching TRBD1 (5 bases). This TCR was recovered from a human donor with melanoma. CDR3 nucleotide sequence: TGTGCCAGCAGCCAAGGGGGCCGGGGGTCACCCCTCCACTTT. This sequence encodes CASSQGGRGSPLHF. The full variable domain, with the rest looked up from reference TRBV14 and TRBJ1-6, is EAGVTQFPSHSVIEKGQTVTLRCDPISGHDNLYWYRRVMGKEIKFLLHFVKESKQDESGMPNNRFLAERTGGTYSTLKVQPAELEDSGVYFCASSQGGRGSPLHFGNGTRLTVT.